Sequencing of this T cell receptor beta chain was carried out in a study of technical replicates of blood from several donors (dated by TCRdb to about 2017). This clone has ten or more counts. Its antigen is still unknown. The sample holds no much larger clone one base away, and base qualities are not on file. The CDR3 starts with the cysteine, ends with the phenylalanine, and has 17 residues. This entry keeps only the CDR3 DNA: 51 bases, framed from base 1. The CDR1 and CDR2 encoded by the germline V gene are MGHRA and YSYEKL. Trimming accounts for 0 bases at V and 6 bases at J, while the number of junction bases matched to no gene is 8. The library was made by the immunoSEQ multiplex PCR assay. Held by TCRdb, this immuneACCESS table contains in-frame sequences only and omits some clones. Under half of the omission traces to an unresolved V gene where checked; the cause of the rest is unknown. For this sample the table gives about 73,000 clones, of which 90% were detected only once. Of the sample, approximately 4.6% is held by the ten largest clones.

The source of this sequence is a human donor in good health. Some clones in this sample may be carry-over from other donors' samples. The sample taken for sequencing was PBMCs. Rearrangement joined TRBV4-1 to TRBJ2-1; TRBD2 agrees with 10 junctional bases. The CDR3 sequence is CASSQDPSGSLSNEQFF. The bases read TGCGCCAGCAGCCAAGATCCTAGCGGGAGTTTGTCCAATGAGCAGTTCTTC.